The next 32 T cell receptor beta chains were all read from a single sample in a study of T-cell memory formation after mild COVID-19. TCRdb redid the calling of the 5' RACE reads with MiXCR, one entry per CDR3 protein. The table lists 400,000 to 500,000 distinct CDR3 sequences, 20% of them singletons, with around 8.4% in the top ten. Specimen: PBMCs or a T cell subset sorted from them (not recorded which). The source is an adult woman who had mild COVID-19 (a few samples of this study predate the infection). Cell type and time point are not known.

V gene TRBV4-3 combines with J gene TRBJ2-1; 11 nucleotides align to TRBD2. This CDR3 contains 16 residues. The trim removed 4 bases at V and 0 bases at J, leaving 2 bases unmatched. From germline, CDR1 is LGHNA and CDR2 YSLEER. The CDR3 reads CASSRGTSGSYNEQFF. CDR3 sequence (DNA): TGCGCCAGCAGCCGAGGGACTAGCGGCTCCTACAATGAGCAGTTCTTC.

The chain is built from TRBV7-3 and TRBJ1-1; D call uncertain. The germline V and J ends were trimmed by 3 bases and 2 bases, with 7 bases remaining between them. CDR1 is SGHTA, CDR2 FQGTGA, per germline. This CDR3 contains 13 residues. The CDR3 here is CASSLNINTEAFF. In DNA, the CDR3 is TGTGCCAGCAGCTTGAACATTAACACTGAAGCTTTCTTT.

This clonotype was counted between two and nine times. The rearrangement links TRBV27 to TRBJ1-1; D gene uncertain. The CDR3 extends over 15 amino acids. V was shortened by 2 bases and J by 4 bases, with 14 bases between the two germline ends. CDR1 and CDR2 from the germline V gene are MNHEY and SMNVEV (reference sequence). This CDR3 is CASSLTRAAFTEAFF. As DNA, the CDR3 is TGTGCCAGCAGTTTAACGAGAGCTGCGTTCACTGAAGCTTTCTTT.

V is TRBV7-9 and J is TRBJ2-2; 7 bases are shared with TRBD1. V gave up 5 bases and J gave up 3 bases; unmatched junction bases: 3. This CDR3 has 14 amino acids. Germline V lookup: CDR1 SEHNR, CDR2 FQNEAQ (reference sequence). The CDR3 DNA sequence: TGTGCCAGCAGCCAGGGACAGTACACCGGGGAGCTGTTTTTT. Translation gives CASSQGQYTGELFF.

This clonotype appeared a few times. The gene calls are TRBV21-1 and TRBJ2-2; TRBD1 is the table's D call and was not checked against the DNA. TRBV21-1 is designated a pseudogene. This CDR3 is built from 18 residues. This CDR3 reads CASSKLAKWGPNTGELFF. Written as DNA, the CDR3 is TGTGCCAGCAGCAAACTAGCTAAATGGGGGCCAAACACCGGGGAGCTGTTTTTT.

This chain links TRBV12-3 or TRBV12-4 with TRBJ1-2, with a tentative D call TRBD1 (6 bases). V gave up 10 bases and J gave up 4 bases, with 19 bases separating them. The CDR3 is made up of 14 amino acids. The CDR3 sequence is CATNALTGTYGYTF. The CDR3 region has the DNA TGTGCCACCAACGCCCTTACAGGGACCTATGGCTACACCTTC.

The V call is TRBV2, the J call TRBJ2-4, with TRBD2 matching 7 bases. Trimming took 1 base from V and 4 from J; bases not matched to a gene: 4. The CDR3 extends over 15 amino acids. The germline V gene has CDR1 SNHLY and CDR2 FYNNEI. CDR3 bases: TGTGCCAGCAGTGAAGAATGGGGAGGGAAAAACATTCAGTACTTC. Translating gives CASSEEWGGKNIQYF.

The chain joins TRBV7-6 to TRBJ2-2, with 14 positions matching TRBD2. The V gene's germline CDR1 is SGHVS and CDR2 FNYEAQ. This CDR3 spans 14 amino acids. V shed 1 base, J shed 14 bases, and the junction held 3 bases outside the gene matches. For the CDR3, the DNA is TGTGCCAGCAGCTTAGGCGGGACTAGCGGGGGACTGTTTTTT. It yields the protein CASSLGGTSGGLFF.

The V gene is TRBV5-6, the J gene TRBJ2-1; TRBD2 matches 12 bases. Trimming removed 6 bases from V and 0 bases from J; junction bases left unmatched: 13. This CDR3 comprises 19 residues. Germline V gene lookup returns CDR1 SGHDT and CDR2 YYEEEE. As DNA, the CDR3 is TGTGCCAGCACCCCCCTCGGGCTAGCGGGAGGGAGCTCCTACAATGAGCAGTTCTTC. It specifies CASTPLGLAGGSSYNEQFF.

This chain links TRBV29-1 with TRBJ1-1; D is perhaps TRBD1 (6 bases). Germline V gene data show CDR1 as SQVTM and CDR2 as ANQGSEA. CDR3 size: 10 residues. V was shortened by 4 bases and J by 6 bases, with 6 bases between the two germline ends. The chain's CDR3 is CSVGTAEAFF. The CDR3 coding sequence is TGCAGCGTTGGGACAGCTGAAGCTTTCTTT.

V is TRBV7-9 and J is TRBJ2-7, with 8 nucleotides matching TRBD1. After removal of 4 bases from V and 6 bases from J, the junction contained 8 bases not matched to a gene. Germline CDR1 is SEHNR and CDR2 is FQNEAQ (reference sequence). There are 14 residues in the CDR3. CDR3 sequence reads: CASSSWTGKGEQYF. CDR3 coding DNA: TGTGCCAGCAGCTCTTGGACAGGGAAGGGCGAGCAGTACTTC.

The J gene is TRBJ1-5, the V gene TRBV20-1; TRBD1 agrees at 10 bases. The V segment lost 3 bases and the J segment 4 bases; nucleotides outside the gene matches: 3. Germline lookup yields CDR1 DFQATT and CDR2 SNEGSKA (reference sequence). The CDR3 is 14 amino acids. CDR3 sequence reads: CSASSGQGNQPQHF. DNA for the CDR3: TGCAGTGCTAGTTCGGGACAGGGGAATCAGCCCCAGCATTTT.

The V gene is TRBV14, the J gene TRBJ2-7; D may be TRBD1 or TRBD2 (7 bases each). Trimming removed 10 bases from V and 3 bases from J, with 25 bases in between. Germline V lookup: CDR1 SGHDN, CDR2 FVKESK. The CDR3 length is 16 residues. This CDR3 reads CAKGTAEASGGYEQYF. The CDR3 DNA sequence: TGTGCCAAGGGGACAGCCGAGGCTAGCGGTGGCTACGAGCAGTACTTC.

The CDR3 loop is CATSRADDVNQPQHF. CDR3 coding DNA: TGTGCCACCAGCAGAGCGGACGACGTCAATCAGCCCCAGCATTTT. This chain connects TRBV15 to TRBJ1-5; D is ambiguous. The CDR3 is 15 amino acids. With 1 base removed from V and 3 bases from J, the gap between germline ends came to 10 bases. Looked up from germline, CDR1 is LNHNV and CDR2 is YYDKDF (reference sequence).

The chain has TRBV9 and TRBJ2-2, with TRBD2 matching over 11 bases. V lost 4 bases to trimming and J lost 8 bases; unmatched junction nucleotides: 13. This CDR3 has 17 residues. Germline V lookup: CDR1 SGDLS, CDR2 YYNGEE. CDR3 in amino acids: CASSLAWLAGGEGELFF. CDR3 sequence (DNA): TGTGCCAGCAGCCTAGCATGGCTAGCGGGGGGTGAAGGGGAGCTGTTTTTT.

J is TRBJ1-1 and V is TRBV9; D not certain. From germline, CDR1 is SGDLS and CDR2 YYNGEE. This CDR3 contains 15 residues. The V gene lost 1 base and the J gene lost 0 bases, with 10 bases spanning the gap. CDR3 residues: CASSVTPELNTEAFF. The CDR3 nucleotides are TGTGCCAGCAGCGTAACCCCAGAGCTGAACACTGAAGCTTTCTTT.

The chain links TRBV24-1 to TRBJ1-5; no firm D call. Germline V gene lookup returns CDR1 KGHDR and CDR2 SFDVKD. CDR3 length equals 14 residues. V dropped 5 bases and J dropped 3 bases, with 10 bases sitting between them. The CDR3 nucleotides read TGTGCCACCAGTGCGGCAGGATACAATCAGCCCCAGCATTTT. It is translated as CATSAAGYNQPQHF.

This clonotype was seen a few times. This rearrangement joins TRBV7-8 to TRBJ2-7, with D possibly being TRBD1 (6 bases). The CDR3 covers 14 residues. Germline V gives CDR1 SGHVS, CDR2 FQNEAQ. Trimming shortened V by 5 bases and J by 0 bases, and 11 bases separated the two germline ends. CDR3 in DNA: TGTGCCAGCAGCGAGGACAGAACCTCCTACGAGCAGTACTTC. Translated, it gives CASSEDRTSYEQYF.

The chain links TRBV5-1 to TRBJ2-7; 8 positions match TRBD1. This CDR3 is 14 amino acids long. Per germline, CDR1 SGHRS and CDR2 YFSETQ. Trimming at V came to 5 bases and at J to 5 bases, leaving 9 bases not matched to a gene. The CDR3 is CASSGRTGSHEQYF. The CDR3 DNA sequence: TGCGCCAGCAGTGGGAGGACAGGGTCGCACGAGCAGTACTTC.

This clonotype was observed a few times. The rearrangement links TRBV6-1 to TRBJ1-5; tentatively, D is TRBD1 (6 bases). The germline V and J ends were trimmed by 6 bases and 5 bases, with 17 bases remaining between them. CDR3 size: 15 residues. CDR1 MNHNS and CDR2 SASEGT come from the germline V gene. The CDR3: CASRVQGRGDQPQHF. CDR3 nucleotides: TGTGCCAGCAGGGTACAGGGAAGAGGGGATCAGCCCCAGCATTTT.

This clonotype was seen a handful of times. The chain uses TRBV10-3 and TRBJ1-2; possibly TRBD1 for D (5 bases). The V gene's germline CDR1 is ENHRY and CDR2 SYGVKD. This CDR3 is 12 amino acids long. The V and J ends lost 2 bases and 10 bases respectively, with 11 bases between them. The CDR3 loop is CAISEPGTHYTF. The CDR3 DNA follows: TGTGCCATCAGTGAGCCCGGGACGCACTACACCTTC.

The CDR3 DNA sequence: TGTGCCTGGGCCAACCAGGGGGGGCTCTCCTACGAGCAGTACTTC. This translates into CAWANQGGLSYEQYF. The gene calls are TRBV30 and TRBJ2-7; D possibly matches TRBD1 or TRBD2 (7 bases each). Germline CDR1 and CDR2: GTSNPN and SVGIG (reference sequence). This CDR3 region has 15 residues. V shed 5 bases and J shed 0 bases, with 17 bases lying between them.

This clonotype was detected a few times. The chain carries TRBV12-3 or TRBV12-4 and TRBJ2-2; TRBD1 might be the D (5 bases). CDR3 length: 15 residues. With 2 bases removed from V and 1 base from J, the gap between germline ends came to 8 bases. The CDR3 spells CASSLNRGNTGELFF. CDR3 bases: TGTGCCAGCAGTTTAAATAGGGGGAACACCGGGGAGCTGTTTTTT.

This clonotype has just a few counts. The rearrangement joins TRBV7-3 to TRBJ2-5, with 13 bases matching TRBD2. Germline values: CDR1 SGHTA, CDR2 FQGTGA. Trimming at V came to 5 bases and at J to 3 bases, leaving 3 bases not matched to a gene. The CDR3 spans 15 residues. CDR3 amino acids: CASSQGLAGEETQYF. The DNA for the CDR3 is TGTGCCAGCAGCCAAGGACTAGCGGGAGAAGAGACCCAGTACTTC.

The CDR3 DNA reads as TGTGCCACCAGCAGAGTTAGGGACATGGACTCCTACGAGCAGTACTTC. Encoded protein: CATSRVRDMDSYEQYF. This rearrangement joins TRBV15 to TRBJ2-7, with D possibly matching TRBD1 (6 bases). The V end lost 1 base, the J end lost 0 bases, and 13 bases lay between the germline ends. CDR3 length: 16 amino acids. The germline V gene encodes CDR1 LNHNV and CDR2 YYDKDF (reference sequence).

The genes are TRBV12-3 or TRBV12-4 and TRBJ1-2, with a possible D match to TRBD1 (6 bases). V was shortened by 3 bases and J by 7 bases, with 12 bases between the two germline ends. The CDR3 length is 13 residues. The chain's CDR3 is CASSFVAGAGYTF. DNA for the CDR3: TGTGCCAGCAGTTTTGTGGCAGGGGCTGGCTACACCTTC.

This clonotype is judged large. The chain carries TRBV6-1 and TRBJ1-1, with a weak D call TRBD1 (5 bases). Germline lookup yields CDR1 MNHNS and CDR2 SASEGT. The CDR3 spans 15 residues. Trimming shortened V by 4 bases and J by 5 bases, and 17 bases separated the two germline ends. The DNA for the CDR3 is TGTGCCAGCAGTGGGGCAGGGTTAGGATGGACTGAAGCTTTCTTT. Residues: CASSGAGLGWTEAFF.

The sample holds many counts of this clonotype. The chain uses TRBV7-9 and TRBJ2-7, with 12 bases lining up with TRBD2. V was clipped by 1 base and J by 2 bases; unmatched bases: 0. CDR1 and CDR2 (germline): SEHNR, FQNEAQ (reference sequence). This CDR3 region has 15 residues. Written as DNA, the CDR3 is TGTGCCAGCAGCTTAGGGACTAGCGGGACCTACGAGCAGTACTTC. Encoded protein: CASSLGTSGTYEQYF.

The chain employs TRBV13 and TRBJ2-1; D might be TRBD2 (6 bases). The V end was cut by 4 bases, the J end by 7 bases, with 14 bases between. The CDR3 totals 14 residues. The germline CDR1 and CDR2 sequences are PRHDT and FYEKMQ (reference sequence). CDR3 nucleotides: TGTGCCAGCAGCTCCCGGGACTTACTTAATGAGCAGTTCTTC. Its translation: CASSSRDLLNEQFF.

The chain carries TRBV7-2 and TRBJ2-7, with 9 bases that match TRBD1. V shed 6 bases, J shed 3 bases, and the junction held 12 bases outside the gene matches. The CDR3 contains 16 residues. CDR1 and CDR2 from the germline V gene are SGHTA and FQGNSA. CDR3 region: CASSRLPPDRGYEQYF. The CDR3 region has the DNA TGTGCCAGCAGTCGATTACCCCCGGACAGGGGCTACGAGCAGTACTTC.

V usage is TRBV1 and J usage is TRBJ2-3; the D call of TRBD2 is as the table states it, not checked on the DNA. TRBV1 is recorded as a pseudogene. CDR3 size: 12 residues. The CDR3 DNA follows: TGCACCAGCAGCCGGAGCGGAACCGCGCAGTATTTT. Translation: CTSSRSGTAQYF.

This clonotype was observed a few times. The chain recombines TRBV6-6 with TRBJ2-3; D is uncertain. The CDR3 is made up of 11 amino acids. Germline assignment: CDR1 MNHNY and CDR2 SVGAGI (reference sequence). The CDR3 bases are TGTGTCGCGGCTAGCACAGATACGCAGTATTTT. This sequence encodes CVAASTDTQYF.